This T cell receptor (beta chain) was sequenced in a study of CD8 T cells in Susac syndrome. With random hexamers, reverse transcription was performed on 0.5 to 1 ug of RNA. The method of amplification for TCR beta CDR3 was immunoSEQ multiplex PCR, covering 54 Vbeta and 13 Jbeta. TCRdb passed the immunoSEQ multiplex PCR reads through MiXCR, listing each CDR3 protein once. Here the sample spans under 70,000 distinct CDR3 sequences, around nine tenths being singletons. Peripheral blood CD8+ and CD4+ T cells were profiled by TCR beta sequencing. This CDR3 comprises 12 residues. Germline V gives CDR1 SQVTM, CDR2 ANQGSEA. V gave up 7 bases and J gave up 7 bases, with 14 bases separating them. This clonotype was recorded only once.

The origin of this receptor is a human donor in good health. This chain uses TRBV29-1 with TRBJ2-1; no clear D gene. Sequencing used CD8+ T cells from PBMCs. The CDR3 DNA reads as TGCAGCGCTAGACCCAGTTGGAATGAGCAGTTCTTC. Amino acids: CSARPSWNEQFF.